Listed below are T cell receptor beta chains from one sample, sequenced in a study of blood T cell repertoires in COVID-19. Method: immunoSEQ multiplex PCR; TCRdb's copy keeps in-frame clones and lacks some. The table has roughly 100,000 clones, 70% to 90% seen once. Sequenced: peripheral blood. The receptors derive from a woman in her 30s with acute or convalescent COVID-19. CDR3s include the opening cysteine and the closing phenylalanine or tryptophan. A D gene is named only where the DNA matches it firmly. Rows give clone size only sometimes, using once, few, many, or a class for an expanded clone.

>TRBV6-4|16|TRBJ1-4|TRBD1|once
CASSEGRGMPEEKLFF
TGTGCCAGCAGTGAGGGCAGGGGGATGCCGGAGGAAAAACTGTTTTTT
>TRBV19|13|TRBJ2-7|.|once
CASSKGNNYEQYF
TGTGCCAGTAGTAAGGGGAATAACTACGAGCAGTACTTC
>TRBV28|13|TRBJ2-6|.|.
CASLSSGANVLTF
TGTGCCAGCTTGAGCTCTGGGGCCAACGTCCTGACTTTC
>TRBV27|15|TRBJ1-5|TRBD1|.
CASSGDRRTNQPQHF
TGTGCCAGCAGTGGGGACAGGAGGACTAATCAGCCCCAGCATTTT
>TRBV27|15|TRBJ2-1|.|.
CASSLYRTDYNEQFF
TGTGCCAGCAGTTTATATCGGACAGACTACAATGAGCAGTTCTTC
>TRBV11-2|15|TRBJ2-3|.|.
CASSSIGLEGITQYF
TGTGCCAGCAGCTCAATAGGGCTAGAGGGAATAACGCAGTATTTT
>TRBV7-2|12|TRBJ2-3|.|.
CASSLVGDTQYF
TGTGCCAGCAGCTTAGTCGGAGATACGCAGTATTTT
>TRBV7-9|13|TRBJ1-2|.|.
CASSFRGYYGYTF
TGTGCCAGCAGCTTCAGGGGTTACTATGGCTACACCTTC
>TRBV5-6|15|TRBJ1-2|TRBD1|.
CASSLGATGVYGYTF
TGTGCCAGCAGCTTGGGGGCTACAGGGGTGTACGGCTACACCTTC
>TRBV18|19|TRBJ1-6|TRBD1|.
CASSPGNGQGITYNSPLHF
TGTGCCAGCTCACCGGGTAACGGACAGGGGATCACCTATAATTCACCCCTCCACTTT
>TRBV18|13|TRBJ2-3|.|.
CASSPLRGDTQYF
TGTGCCAGCTCACCGCTCAGGGGTGATACGCAGTATTTT
>TRBV21-1|14|TRBJ2-2|.|.
CASSGTANTGELFF
TGTGCCAGCAGCGGGACAGCGAACACCGGGGAGCTGTTTTTT
>TRBV9|13|TRBJ1-6|.|.
CASGQVYNSPLHF
TGTGCCAGTGGGCAGGTGTATAATTCACCCCTCCACTTT
>TRBV6-5|13|TRBJ1-5|.|.
CASSYLEDQPQHF
TGTGCCAGCAGCTATCTCGAGGATCAGCCCCAGCATTTT
>TRBV9|14|TRBJ1-6|TRBD1|.
CASSENRGDSPLHF
TGTGCCAGCAGCGAAAACAGGGGGGATTCACCCCTCCACTTT